The present entry profiles one TCR beta chain with its context. The sample originates from a study of blood T cell repertoires in COVID-19. In germline, CDR1 is MNHNY, CDR2 SVGAGI (reference sequence). J lost 1 base, V lost 9 bases, and 10 bases had no gene match. The CDR3 runs 15 residues. Study processing details: The authors estimated nucleated cell counts from reference gene primer amplification. The table came from immunoSEQ multiplex PCR; TCRdb's copy has only in-frame clones and leaves some out. From that table come the V and J calls and clone size; the DNA was used to work out D and trimming. Of more than 150,000 clones listed, around 81% are singletons.

Sequencing used peripheral blood. This receptor was taken from a man aged 70-80 years who had recovered from COVID-19. V is TRBV6-6 and J is TRBJ1-1, with 8 bases that match TRBD1. CDR3 in amino acids: CASRPPRGRNTEAFF. CDR3 in DNA: TGTGCCAGTCGACCCCCCAGGGGGCGGAACACTGAAGCTTTCTTT.